The T cell receptor beta chain under discussion was sequenced for a study of blood T cell repertoires in COVID-19. Across the whole study: Researchers got acute and convalescent COVID-19 samples from the United States, Italy and Spain. Sample material is recorded as cDNA or gDNA derived from T cells, B-cell-depleted T cells, or PBMCs.

Under the authors' procedure: Amplification of reference gene primers provided the estimated nucleated cell counts. Assay: immunoSEQ multiplex PCR; the TCRdb copy retains only in-frame clones and omits some. Clonal size and the V and J genes are those of that table, whereas D and trimming came from the DNA. The table lists tens of thousands of clones, around nine tenths of them singletons. There are 15 residues in the CDR3. The germline V gene has CDR1 SGHRS and CDR2 YFSETQ. V dropped 4 bases and J dropped 8 bases, with 19 bases sitting between them. This receptor was identified in a man in his sixties with active COVID-19. Sequencing input: peripheral blood. The V call is TRBV5-1, the J call TRBJ2-4, with TRBD1 as a possible D gene (6 bases). In DNA, the CDR3 is TGCGCCAGCAGCCCGTACGGACAACCAGGGGACATTCAGTACTTC. Translating it yields CASSPYGQPGDIQYF.